This T cell receptor (beta chain) stems from a study of T cell changes during pregnancy in multiple sclerosis. Method: immunoSEQ multiplex PCR; TCRdb's copy keeps in-frame clones and lacks some. The profile shows roughly 41,000 clones, 90% to 95% of them singletons. The CDR3 spans 17 residues. Trimming left V 4 bases short and J 3 bases short, with 22 bases between. Germline values: CDR1 MNHEY, CDR2 SMNVEV (reference sequence). The sample holds one count of this clone. The input for sequencing was CD8+ T cells from peripheral blood mononuclear cells, taken in the third trimester of pregnancy. The chain couples TRBV27 to TRBJ2-7, with a tentative D call TRBD2 (5 bases). This TCR was sampled from a female donor with multiple sclerosis, enrolled in a pregnancy study. The CDR3 DNA follows: TGTGCCAGCAGTTCGTCTAGCTTCGGTGGATCATACTACGAGCAGTACTTC. This translates into CASSSSSFGGSYYEQYF.